This T cell receptor beta chain is drawn from a study of CD8+CD57+ T cells in acquired aplastic anemia. This CDR3 region has 14 residues. V lost 6 bases, J lost 1 base, and 6 bases stayed unmatched. Germline V gene sequence: CDR1 DFQATT, CDR2 SNEGSKA (reference sequence). It was genomic DNA that served as the template for profiling TCR beta VDJ and CDR3. Each CDR3 protein gets one entry after TCRdb re-called the reads with MiXCR. This table holds around 250,000 distinct CDR3 sequences, 55% to 60% found once. This clonotype was seen ten or more times. This TCR was recovered from a human donor with severe aplastic anemia or a healthy control (not recorded which). The V and J genes are TRBV20-1 and TRBJ2-7, with 10 bases fitting TRBD1. Sequencing used sorted CD4+, CD8+, or CD8+CD57+ T cells (not recorded which) from PBMCs. The CDR3 bases are TGCAGTGCAACGGGACAGGGGTCTTCCTACGAGCAGTACTTC. It yields the protein CSATGQGSSYEQYF.